These 3 T cell receptor beta chains share one sample of origin, sequenced in a study of graft-versus-host responses after intestinal transplantation. Using immunoSEQ multiplex PCR, the repertoire was profiled, and TCRdb retains in-frame clones only, with some absent. The top ten clones hold approximately 0.18% of a sample with roughly 97,000 clones, 90% to 95% of them seen once. The antigens these receptors bind are not known. The sequences come from unstimulated CD4+ T cells sorted from spleen or lymph node cells, collected before transplant. These receptor sequences come from a human donor who was the organ donor for an intestinal transplant.

V and J are TRBV5-6 and TRBJ1-2, with TRBD1 matching 8 bases. The CDR3 is made up of 15 amino acids. V lost 1 base to trimming and J lost 4 bases; unmatched junction nucleotides: 6. Germline CDR1 is SGHDT and CDR2 is YYEEEE. CDR3 DNA sequence: TGTGCCAGCAGCTTGAATCAGGGGGCTGCCTATGGCTACACCTTC. Translating gives CASSLNQGAAYGYTF.

V gene TRBV18 combines with J gene TRBJ1-2, with D perhaps TRBD1 (6 bases). The V and J ends lost 3 bases and 8 bases respectively, with 13 bases between them. The germline gives CDR1 KGHSH, CDR2 LQKENI. This CDR3 spans 13 amino acids. DNA for the CDR3: TGTGCCAGCTCACCGACAGGCGTGGAGGGCTACACCTTC. As protein: CASSPTGVEGYTF.

The rearrangement joins TRBV11-3 to TRBJ2-2; a weak D match, TRBD1 (6 bases). The CDR3 has 14 residues. CDR1 SGHNT and CDR2 YENEEA come from the germline V gene. V dropped 2 bases and J dropped 6 bases, with 10 bases sitting between them. CDR3 in DNA: TGTGCCAGCAGCTTAAATTCAGGGGCCGGGGAGCTGTTTTTT. Translated: CASSLNSGAGELFF.